This paragraph covers one TCR beta chain sequence. Antigen: not known. One entry per CDR3 protein results from TCRdb running MiXCR on the multiplex PCR reads. This table holds over 200,000 distinct CDR3 sequences, less than 35% found once. Breast cancer patients provided tissue from their axillary draining lymph nodes. This sample is drawn from a study of breast tumors, draining lymph nodes, adjacent tissues. Study outcomes and limitations: Tumors had less TCR diversity than lymph nodes, more than nontumor tissue.

CDR1 and CDR2 (germline): MNHEY, SVGEGT. V was clipped by 5 bases and J by 15 bases, with 14 bases between them. The CDR3 is 11 amino acids. V and J are TRBV6-2 or TRBV6-3 and TRBJ2-1; D is perhaps TRBD1 or TRBD2 (5 bases each). Material: axillary lymph node tissue. The TCR sequence derives from a female donor with breast cancer. Some clones in this sample may be carry-over from other donors' samples. The CDR3 DNA follows: TGTGCCAGCAGTCACCCGAGGGGACCGTTCTTC. Translated: CASSHPRGPFF.